Listed here is a single T cell receptor beta chain. What it recognizes is unknown. This entry belongs to a study of cytomegalovirus exposure and HLA in healthy donors. Overall study: Both the 120 or so validation repertoires and the 500 to 700 first-cohort repertoires used the same platform, as reported by a later analysis.

Sequenced by immunoSEQ multiplex PCR; TCRdb stores in-frame clones only, minus some. This sample has about 300,000 clones, with roughly 90% found just once. Germline CDR1 and CDR2: SNHLY and FYNNEI. The CDR3 contains 15 residues. Trimming stripped 4 bases from V and 8 bases from J, with 20 bases between. The study, taken as a whole, reports: The classifier, whose performance was assessed in both the original and validation cohorts, reportedly diagnosed cytomegalovirus status with high specificity and sensitivity. For most TCR sequences rarity was the rule, although some public TCRs occurred in many donors. Some TCR beta chains (164 of them) were listed as cytomegalovirus-associated.

The specimen sequenced was PBMCs. The chain combines TRBV2 with TRBJ1-2, with D unclear. The receptor comes from a woman between 18 and 30 years old in good health and CMV-seronegative. Written as DNA, the CDR3 is TGTGCCAGCAGTGTCGAGGGCCTCCTTATCGGCGGCTACACCTTC. Its protein product is CASSVEGLLIGGYTF.